This T cell receptor (beta chain) appears in the sequencing data of a study of blood T cell repertoires in COVID-19. Study at large: COVID-19 samples collected from the United States, Italy and Spain covered acute and convalescent phases. PBMCs, B-cell-depleted T cells, or T cells provided the cDNA or gDNA that made up the material.

In the study's own analysis: Reference gene primer amplification yielded estimated nucleated cell counts. Data came from immunoSEQ multiplex PCR; TCRdb stores just in-frame clones and leaves some out. V and J calls and clone size are as listed in that table; D and trimming were resolved from the DNA. Of 75,000 to 90,000 clones listed, 80% to 90% are singletons. The CDR3 totals 15 residues. Trimming took off 8 bases at V and 2 bases at J, with 17 bases between the two ends. Specimen: peripheral blood. The origin of this receptor is an older man with acute or convalescent COVID-19. V and J are TRBV5-3 and TRBJ1-5, with a tentative D call TRBD1 (5 bases). TRBV5-3 is sorted into the ORF group, with uncertain function. The CDR3 sequence: CARPGGTPGNQPQHF. The DNA of the CDR3 is TGTGCCAGGCCCGGCGGGACCCCGGGCAATCAGCCCCAGCATTTT.